The 9 T cell receptor beta chains given below trace back to one sample, sequenced in a study of blood T cell repertoires in COVID-19. Produced via immunoSEQ multiplex PCR; TCRdb's table is partial and in-frame only. This table has around 100,000 clones, nearly 90% appearing once. Sequencing used peripheral blood. The receptors derive from an older woman with acute or convalescent COVID-19.

This clone was seen only once. The chain uses TRBV15 and TRBJ2-1; TRBD2 might be the D (6 bases). The length of the CDR3 is 15 residues. V was cut by 0 bases and J by 10 bases, with 16 bases left in between. Germline values: CDR1 LNHNV, CDR2 YYDKDF (reference sequence). The CDR3, as DNA: TGTGCCACCAGCAGAGAACGGCGGGGCGAGGGAGAGCAGTTCTTC. This codes for CATSRERRGEGEQFF. Using reference TRBV15 and TRBJ2-1 for the parts outside the CDR3, the full variable domain is DAMVIQNPRYQVTQFGKPVTLSCSQTLNHNVMYWYQQKSSQAPKLLFHYYDKDFNNEADTPDNFQSRRPNTSFCFLDIRSPGLGDTAMYLCATSRERRGEGEQFFGPGTRLTVL.

This chain links TRBV7-9 with TRBJ2-5; 8 nucleotides agree with TRBD2. The CDR3 sequence is 15 residues long. The germline CDR1 and CDR2 sequences are SEHNR and FQNEAQ (reference sequence). V shed 5 bases, J shed 4 bases, and the junction held 9 bases outside the gene matches. CDR3 nucleotides: TGTGCCAGCAGCCCCAGACGGGCGGGAGGAGAGACCCAGTACTTC. Its translation: CASSPRRAGGETQYF.

This clone was seen only once. V gene TRBV2 combines with J gene TRBJ1-1; 9 bases align to TRBD1. J gave up 6 bases and V 2 bases, and 1 base lay outside the gene matches. CDR1 and CDR2 from the germline V gene are SNHLY and FYNNEI. The CDR3 consists of 13 residues. The CDR3 coding sequence is TGTGCCAGCAGTGAAAGGACAGGGGCTGAAGCTTTCTTT. Translated, it gives CASSERTGAEAFF.

This chain connects TRBV14 to TRBJ2-7; TRBD2 agrees at 11 bases. Germline values: CDR1 SGHDN, CDR2 FVKESK. J was trimmed by 1 base and V by 4 bases; bases with no gene match: 9. CDR3 length: 17 amino acids. CDR3 protein: CASSPRLAGPTSYEQYF. DNA for the CDR3: TGTGCCAGCAGCCCCCGACTAGCGGGACCCACTTCCTACGAGCAGTACTTC.

This chain uses TRBV7-6 with TRBJ2-2, with 9 positions matching TRBD1. Trimming cost V 5 bases and J 10 bases; bases outside gene matches: 8. Germline lookup yields CDR1 SGHVS and CDR2 FNYEAQ. This CDR3 has 14 amino acids. CDR3 sequence reads: CASSLLYRGQELFF. The CDR3, as DNA: TGTGCCAGCAGCCTTCTCTACAGGGGGCAGGAGCTGTTTTTT.

The rearrangement uses TRBV27 and TRBJ1-4, with 11 bases matching TRBD1. Germline lookup yields CDR1 MNHEY and CDR2 SMNVEV (reference sequence). Trimming took 6 bases from V and 7 from J; bases not matched to a gene: 7. CDR3 length equals 15 residues. CDR3 sequence (DNA): TGTGCCAGCAGGGGGACAGGGGGAGTAGGTGAAAAACTGTTTTTT. This gives the protein CASRGTGGVGEKLFF.

This chain links TRBV6-6 with TRBJ2-7; a possible D gene is TRBD2 (5 bases). Per the germline V gene, CDR1 is MNHNY and CDR2 is SVGAGI (reference sequence). V was pared by 9 bases and J by 1 base, with 16 bases between. The CDR3 extends over 14 amino acids. As DNA, the CDR3 is TGTGCCAGTCAGGTTAGGGAGCGGTCCTACGAGCAGTACTTC. It is translated as CASQVRERSYEQYF.

The chain employs TRBV11-3 and TRBJ2-3, with D maybe TRBD1 (5 bases). The CDR3 has 13 amino acids. Germline V gives CDR1 SGHNT, CDR2 YENEEA. Trimming shortened V by 6 bases and J by 2 bases, and 9 bases separated the two germline ends. The CDR3 region is CASSQGNTDTQYF. The DNA for the CDR3 is TGTGCCAGCAGTCAGGGCAACACAGATACGCAGTATTTT.

V usage is TRBV7-6 and J usage is TRBJ2-6; 7 bases fit TRBD1. CDR1 is SGHVS and CDR2 is FNYEAQ in the germline V gene. The CDR3 extends over 15 amino acids. Germline trimming cut 5 bases from V and 2 bases from J; bases unmatched to any gene: 3. CDR3 region: CASSQQGAGANVLTF. The CDR3 DNA reads as TGTGCCAGCAGCCAGCAGGGGGCTGGGGCCAACGTCCTGACTTTC.